This paragraph reports one T cell receptor (beta chain). This specimen belongs to a study of blood T cells in healthy people across ages. A J-beta primer mix and a sample-barcoded 5' primer were used in a second PCR of about 7 to 12 cycles. A 12-random-nucleotide template-switch adaptor tagged each cDNA molecule. TCRdb called the 5' RACE reads again in MiXCR, with one record for every CDR3 protein. Among around 800,000 distinct CDR3 sequences listed, 20% to 30% were seen once. V was trimmed by 0 bases and J by 6 bases, leaving 7 bases between them. The CDR3 is made up of 12 amino acids. Looked up from germline, CDR1 is SGHRS and CDR2 is YFSETQ. The sample was also linked to a second study, of T cells of mothers and their children. That source adds: There were over 9.5 million TCR beta CDR3 reads from each mother and roughly 3 million from each child.

What was sequenced was blood. This receptor was taken from a boy aged 5 to 17 in good health. V and J are TRBV5-1 and TRBJ2-7; no firm D call. CDR3 region: CASSLGGTEQYF. The DNA of the CDR3 is TGCGCCAGCAGCTTGGGGGGTACCGAGCAGTACTTC.